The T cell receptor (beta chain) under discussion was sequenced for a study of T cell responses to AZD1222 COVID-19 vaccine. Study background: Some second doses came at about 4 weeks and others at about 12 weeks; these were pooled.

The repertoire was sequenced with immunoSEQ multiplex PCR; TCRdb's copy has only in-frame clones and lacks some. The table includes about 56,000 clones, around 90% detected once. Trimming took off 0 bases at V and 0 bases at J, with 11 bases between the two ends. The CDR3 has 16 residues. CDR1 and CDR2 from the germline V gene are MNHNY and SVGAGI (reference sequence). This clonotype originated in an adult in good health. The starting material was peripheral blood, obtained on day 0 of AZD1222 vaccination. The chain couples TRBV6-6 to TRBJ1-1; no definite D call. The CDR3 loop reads CASSYSIERLNTEAFF. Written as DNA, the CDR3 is TGTGCCAGCAGTTACTCGATTGAGAGATTGAACACTGAAGCTTTCTTT.